These T cell receptor beta chains were read from a single sample in a study of metastatic and nonmetastatic thyroid tumors. TCRdb re-called the PCR reads via MiXCR. In the table there are over 10,000 clones, 27% of which are singletons. What was sequenced was tumor tissue. These receptors came from a female donor with papillary thyroid cancer or a benign thyroid nodule (not recorded which). Some clones in this sample may be carry-over from other donors' samples. CDR3s include the opening cysteine and the closing phenylalanine or tryptophan. The D gene is left open where the match is weak. Clone size is stated in some rows and not others, as once, few, many or a class when expanded.

D	size	V	J	CDR3	DNA
NA	NA	TRBV4-1	TRBJ2-7	CASSQEWVGYEQYF	TGCGCCAGCAGCCAAGAATGGGTCGGATACGAGCAGTACTTC
NA	medium-sized	TRBV5-4	TRBJ1-2	CASSLVDAGGHGYTF	TGTGCCAGCAGCTTGGTAGATGCGGGGGGCCATGGCTACACCTTC
NA	NA	TRBV20-1	TRBJ1-1	CSATSQGVGVNTEAFF	TGCAGTGCTACCTCACAGGGTGTGGGGGTGAACACTGAAGCTTTCTTT
NA	large	TRBV27	TRBJ2-7	CASSLSGTRPYEQYF	TGTGCCAGCAGTCTCTCAGGGACACGGCCCTACGAGCAGTACTTC
NA	many	TRBV2	TRBJ1-5	CASSRGNQPQHF	TGTGCCAGCAGTCGGGGAAATCAGCCCCAGCATTTT
TRBD1	few	TRBV28	TRBJ1-2	CASSLGGQSGTYGYTF	TGTGCCAGCAGTTTAGGGGGACAGTCGGGCACCTATGGCTACACCTTC
NA	NA	TRBV20-1	TRBJ1-1	CSARDVGEAFF	TGCAGTGCTAGAGATGTGGGTGAAGCTTTCTTT
NA	many	TRBV6-1	TRBJ1-1	CASSLEGGTEAFF	TGTGCCAGCAGTTTGGAGGGGGGCACTGAAGCTTTCTTT
NA	medium-sized	TRBV20-1	TRBJ1-2	CSAAGQRRPFNYGYTF	TGCAGTGCTGCCGGGCAGCGACGCCCTTTCAACTATGGCTACACCTTC
NA	medium-sized	TRBV5-6	TRBJ1-2	CASSLGHGYTF	TGTGCCAGCAGCTTGGGCCATGGCTACACCTTC
NA	once	TRBV20-1	TRBJ1-2	CSAPVERYYGYTF	TGCAGTGCTCCCGTTGAACGGTACTATGGCTACACCTTC
TRBD1	NA	TRBV6-5	TRBJ1-1	CASSYSVSGGRAFF	TGTGCCAGCAGTTACTCGGTGTCAGGGGGAAGAGCTTTCTTT
NA	many	TRBV29-1	TRBJ2-1	CSVGGLSNEQFF	TGCAGCGTTGGCGGACTAAGCAATGAGCAGTTCTTC
TRBD1	many	TRBV20-1	TRBJ2-2	CSARGQGSNTGELFF	TGCAGTGCTAGGGGACAGGGGTCTAACACCGGGGAGCTGTTTTTT
NA	NA	TRBV7-9	TRBJ1-6	CASSLGTANSPLHF	TGTGCCAGCAGCTTAGGTACAGCAAATTCACCCCTCCACTTT
NA	few	TRBV4-1	TRBJ1-5	CASSHSRARNVRDQPQHF	TGCGCCAGCAGCCACTCCCGGGCACGGAATGTCAGGGATCAGCCCCAGCATTTT
NA	medium-sized	TRBV20-1	TRBJ1-3	CSASVGTSGNTIYF	TGCAGTGCTAGTGTCGGGACTTCTGGAAACACCATATATTTT
NA	NA	TRBV7-2	TRBJ1-2	CATAPGKNYGYTF	TGTGCCACCGCCCCAGGGAAGAACTATGGCTACACCTTC
TRBD2	NA	TRBV7-8	TRBJ2-7	CASSLGVLAGASYEQYF	TGTGCCAGCAGCTTAGGGGTTCTAGCGGGAGCATCCTACGAGCAGTACTTC
TRBD1	medium-sized	TRBV6-1	TRBJ2-7	CASSPRGTLEQYF	TGTGCCAGCAGCCCCAGGGGGACACTCGAGCAGTACTTC
TRBD2	many	TRBV20-1	TRBJ2-7	CSATTSRGRSYEQYF	TGCAGTGCCACTACCTCCCGCGGGAGGTCCTACGAGCAGTACTTC
TRBD2	many	TRBV30	TRBJ2-5	CAWSSGRKETQYF	TGTGCCTGGAGTAGCGGGAGGAAGGAGACCCAGTACTTC
TRBD1	medium-sized	TRBV25-1	TRBJ1-1	CASRGQGGTEAFF	TGTGCCAGCAGAGGACAGGGAGGAACTGAAGCTTTCTTT
NA	medium-sized	TRBV27	TRBJ1-4	CASSLRLAQGSEKLFF	TGTGCCAGCAGTTTAAGGTTAGCACAGGGCAGCGAAAAACTGTTTTTT
NA	NA	TRBV5-1	TRBJ1-1	CASSYYDPNTEAFF	TGCGCCAGCAGTTACTACGACCCGAACACTGAAGCTTTCTTT
NA	many	TRBV2	TRBJ2-4	CASSESENIQYF	TGTGCCAGCAGTGAGTCAGAAAACATTCAGTACTTC